This TCR beta chain was found in a study of shared clonotypes between healthy human individuals. Study summary: Donor ages ranged 18 to 49 years: a couple of women, a few men.

About this clone itself: Its antigen is unknown.

Germline assignment: CDR1 SGHVS and CDR2 FQNEAQ. The length of the CDR3 is 16 residues. Unmatched junction bases numbered 8, after V lost 7 bases and J lost 1 base. The study separated CD4+ cells into CD45RA+ naive and CD45RA-negative memory subsets. Study observations and caveats: Expectations were that clonotype sharing among donors would be affected by sequencing depth.

Libraries were prepared by immunoSEQ multiplex PCR; TCRdb keeps only in-frame clonotypes and omits some of them. Here the sample spans about 1 million clones, more than 60% being singletons. Source material: memory CD4+ T cells sorted from blood. Documented subset: CD45RA-negative fraction. The origin of this receptor is a young man in good health. This chain links TRBV7-8 with TRBJ2-3; TRBD2 matches 10 bases. In DNA form, the CDR3 reads TGTGCCAGCACCAGCTTAGCGGGAGGCGGCACAGATACGCAGTATTTT. The encoded protein is CASTSLAGGGTDTQYF. Combining the CDR3 with reference TRBV7-8 and TRBJ2-3 gives the whole variable domain GAGVSQSPRYKVAKRGQDVALRCDPISGHVSLFWYQQALGQGPEFLTYFQNEAQLDKSGLPSDRFFAERPEGSVSTLKIQRTQQEDSAVYLCASTSLAGGGTDTQYFGPGTRLTVL.